These 8 T cell receptor beta chains originate from one sample sequenced in a study of blood T cell repertoires in COVID-19. Using immunoSEQ multiplex PCR, the repertoire was profiled, and TCRdb retains in-frame clones only, with some absent. The profile shows about 160,000 clones, approximately 87% of them singletons. The sample taken for sequencing was peripheral blood. The receptors come from a woman in her 70s with acute or convalescent COVID-19.

J is TRBJ1-5 and V is TRBV27; no clear D gene. CDR3 length: 17 residues. The germline gives CDR1 MNHEY, CDR2 SMNVEV (reference sequence). V was clipped by 4 bases and J by 7 bases, with 23 bases between them. CDR3 nucleotide sequence: TGTGCCAGCAGTTCAGCGGGTTTCGAGGGTATAGGCCAGCCCCAGCATTTT. It yields the protein CASSSAGFEGIGQPQHF.

The chain combines TRBV6-5 with TRBJ2-7; 8 bases agree with TRBD2. The V and J ends lost 7 bases and 2 bases, in that order; junction bases with no gene match: 10. The germline gives CDR1 MNHEY, CDR2 SVGAGI. The length of the CDR3 is 15 residues. CDR3: CASTSQRGLAYEQYF. The CDR3 bases are TGTGCCAGCACCTCCCAAAGGGGACTAGCCTACGAGCAGTACTTC.

The chain joins TRBV7-9 to TRBJ2-1, with D uncertain. The V end lost 5 bases, the J end lost 6 bases, and 8 bases lay between the germline ends. The CDR3 runs to 12 residues. In germline, CDR1 is SEHNR, CDR2 FQNEAQ (reference sequence). The CDR3, as DNA: TGTGCCAGCAGCAGCGACCCCAATGAGCAGTTCTTC. Amino acids: CASSSDPNEQFF.

V usage is TRBV7-2 and J usage is TRBJ1-2; D not resolved. V lost 2 bases and J lost 4, with 20 bases in between. This CDR3 spans 17 amino acids. Germline-derived CDR1 and CDR2 are SGHTA and FQGNSA. This CDR3 is CASSLFGSVGPTYGYTF. DNA of the CDR3: TGTGCCAGCAGCTTATTTGGCAGTGTGGGCCCTACCTATGGCTACACCTTC.

The chain joins TRBV6-5 to TRBJ1-2; 7 nucleotides align to TRBD1. The junction had 10 bases not matched to a gene; V was cut back by 9 bases and J by 0 bases. Looked up from germline, CDR1 is MNHEY and CDR2 is SVGAGI. The CDR3 is 15 amino acids. The CDR3 here is CASRSSQGTNYGYTF. The DNA for the CDR3 is TGTGCCAGTAGATCCTCACAGGGGACTAACTATGGCTACACCTTC.

The CDR3 is CASSQDAARGSSYNSPLHF. The CDR3 DNA reads as TGCGCCAGCAGCCAAGATGCTGCCAGAGGTAGCTCCTATAATTCACCCCTCCACTTT. The chain combines TRBV4-1 with TRBJ1-6; no definite D call. This CDR3 is 19 amino acids long. The V gene's germline CDR1 is MGHRA and CDR2 YSYEKL. V dropped 0 bases and J dropped 0 bases, with 15 bases sitting between them.

CDR3 amino acids: CSVRGVVSYNEQFF. As DNA, the CDR3 is TGCAGCGTTCGGGGGGTGGTCTCCTACAATGAGCAGTTCTTC. This chain links TRBV29-1 with TRBJ2-1; 7 bases are a match to TRBD2. This CDR3 contains 14 residues. V was pared by 5 bases and J by 0 bases, with 4 bases of the junction left unmatched. Germline values: CDR1 SQVTM, CDR2 ANQGSEA.

The J gene is TRBJ1-5, the V gene TRBV27; D may be TRBD1 (5 bases). V lost 5 bases and J lost 2, with 22 bases in between. The CDR3 sequence is 18 residues long. The germline CDR1 and CDR2 sequences are MNHEY and SMNVEV (reference sequence). This CDR3 is CASSLESSGNGGNQPQHF. Here the CDR3 DNA reads TGTGCCAGCAGTCTTGAATCTTCAGGGAATGGGGGCAATCAGCCCCAGCATTTT.